Listed below are T cell receptor beta chains from one sample, sequenced in a study of cytomegalovirus exposure and HLA in healthy donors. Libraries were prepared by immunoSEQ multiplex PCR; TCRdb keeps only in-frame clonotypes and omits some of them. This repertoire shows 100,000 to 120,000 clones, around 80% found once; its top ten account for 6.9%. Sample: PBMCs. The receptors come from a man aged 25-40 years in good health and CMV-seropositive. Each CDR3 is given with its conserved first and last residue. The D gene is left open where the match is weak. Expanded clones are given a class, and other clones once, few, many or no size at all.

J gene,D gene,clone size,V gene,CDR3 DNA,CDR3 protein
TRBJ2-1,TRBD1,NA,TRBV6-1,TGTGCCAGCAGACCCGGGACAGGTAACAACAATGAGCAGTTCTTC,CASRPGTGNNNEQFF
TRBJ1-3,NA,NA,TRBV2,TGTGCCAGCGGTCAGGGGCCGCGCTCTGGAAACACCATATATTTT,CASGQGPRSGNTIYF
TRBJ2-5,NA,NA,TRBV7-2,TGTGCCAGCAGCTTAGGGGCCTACCAAGAGACCCAGTACTTC,CASSLGAYQETQYF
TRBJ1-4,TRBD1,NA,TRBV18,TGTGCCAGCTCACCGGGAATAGGGGGCGAAAAACTGTTTTTT,CASSPGIGGEKLFF
TRBJ2-1,TRBD2,NA,TRBV15,TGTGCCACCAGCAGAGAGGGCGGGGGGGCCTATGAGCAGTTCTTC,CATSREGGGAYEQFF
TRBJ2-2,TRBD2,NA,TRBV5-6,TGTGCCAGCAGCCCCGGGACTAGCGGAACCGGGGAGCTGTTTTTT,CASSPGTSGTGELFF
TRBJ1-1,NA,NA,TRBV28,TGTGCCAGCAGTTTGGGGGGAAGGGACACTGAAGCTTTCTTT,CASSLGGRDTEAFF
TRBJ2-1,NA,NA,TRBV9,TGTGCCAGCAGCGTTGACGGGGGCTCCTACAATGAGCAGTTCTTC,CASSVDGGSYNEQFF
TRBJ2-1,TRBD2,NA,TRBV9,TGTGCCAGCAGCGGACGACTAGCGGGGGAGGATGAGCAGTTCTTC,CASSGRLAGEDEQFF
TRBJ1-3,NA,NA,TRBV6-1,TGTGCCAGCAGTGTGGAGGCGGGGGGCCCTTCTGGAAACACCATATATTTT,CASSVEAGGPSGNTIYF
TRBJ2-4,TRBD2,NA,TRBV2,TGTGCCAGCAGTCAAAGGCTAGCGGGGGGCCAAGGAAACATTCAGTACTTC,CASSQRLAGGQGNIQYF
TRBJ2-5,TRBD2,NA,TRBV5-6,TGTGCCAGCAGCTTGTTGCTAGCGGGTACCCAAGAGACCCAGTACTTC,CASSLLLAGTQETQYF
TRBJ2-1,TRBD1,NA,TRBV6-5,TGTGCCAGCACCATGAGGACAGGGGTCTACAATGAGCAGTTCTTC,CASTMRTGVYNEQFF
TRBJ2-2,NA,NA,TRBV5-1,TGCGCCAGCAGCCGCCCCCAGGGCAGGTTCGGCGGGGAGCTGTTTTTT,CASSRPQGRFGGELFF
TRBJ1-6,TRBD1,few,TRBV12-5,TGTGCTAGTTCACAGGGGGGAAATTCACCCCTCCACTTT,CASSQGGNSPLHF
TRBJ2-7,NA,NA,TRBV6-1,TGTGCCAGCAGGCAGGGCTACGAGCAGTACTTC,CASRQGYEQYF
TRBJ2-7,TRBD1,NA,TRBV10-1,TGCGCCAGGTGCCAAGGACAGGCGCCTTTAAGCTCCTACGAGCAGTACTTC,CARCQGQAPLSSYEQYF
TRBJ1-4,TRBD1,NA,TRBV25-1,TGTGCCAGCAGTGGAAGATGGACAGGGCGCAATGAAAAACTGTTTTTT,CASSGRWTGRNEKLFF
TRBJ1-5,TRBD1,NA,TRBV30,TGTGCCTGGGGGGACAGGAGAAATGGGCCCCAGCATTTT,CAWGDRRNGPQHF
TRBJ2-2,NA,NA,TRBV6-5,TGTGCCAGCAGCACTACAGGGAGTACGGCCGGGGAGCTGTTTTTT,CASSTTGSTAGELFF
TRBJ2-1,TRBD2,NA,TRBV6-5,TGTGCCAGCAGACCGGGCCCGGCGGGGGATGAGCAGTTCTTC,CASRPGPAGDEQFF
TRBJ2-3,TRBD2,NA,TRBV5-1,TGCGCCAGCAGCTCCGTAGCGGGGGGCCTCACAGATACGCAGTATTTT,CASSSVAGGLTDTQYF